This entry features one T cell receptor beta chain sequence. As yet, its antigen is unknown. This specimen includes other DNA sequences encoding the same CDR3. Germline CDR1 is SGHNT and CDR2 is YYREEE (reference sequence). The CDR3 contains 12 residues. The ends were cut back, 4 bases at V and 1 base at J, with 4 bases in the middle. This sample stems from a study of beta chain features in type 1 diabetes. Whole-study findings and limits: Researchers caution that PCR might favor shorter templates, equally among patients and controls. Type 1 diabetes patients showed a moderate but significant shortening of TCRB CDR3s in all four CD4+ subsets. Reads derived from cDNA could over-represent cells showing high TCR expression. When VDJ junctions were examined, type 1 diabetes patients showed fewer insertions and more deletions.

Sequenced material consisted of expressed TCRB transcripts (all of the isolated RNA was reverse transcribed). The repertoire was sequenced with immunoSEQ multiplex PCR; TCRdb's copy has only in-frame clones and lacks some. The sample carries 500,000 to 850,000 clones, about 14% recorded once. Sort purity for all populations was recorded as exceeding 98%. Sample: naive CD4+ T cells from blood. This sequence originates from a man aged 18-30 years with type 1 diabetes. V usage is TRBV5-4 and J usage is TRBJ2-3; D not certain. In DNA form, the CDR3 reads TGTGCCAGCAGCCCTGGCACAGATACGCAGTATTTT. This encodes CASSPGTDTQYF.